A selection of T cell receptor beta chains follows, all from one sample in a study of shared clonotypes between healthy human individuals. Assay used: immunoSEQ multiplex PCR; TCRdb lists only in-frame clones, some missing. The profile covers about 460,000 clones, with approximately 71% appearing a single time and about 12% taken by the ten largest. The sample taken for sequencing was PBMCs. Every receptor here comes from a woman aged 35 to 49 in good health. Some clones in this sample may be carry-over from other donors' samples. The CDR3 runs from the conserved cysteine through the conserved F or W. Each record gives: clone size, J gene, D gene, V gene, CDR3 DNA, CDR3 protein. The D gene is left open where the match is weak. Clone size is stated in some rows and not others, as once, few, many or a class when expanded.

>-|TRBJ1-4|TRBD1|TRBV28
TGTGCCAGCAGGAGGACAGGGGGCGGTATTGAAAAACTGTTTTTT
CASRRTGGGIEKLFF
>-|TRBJ2-7|TRBD2|TRBV7-2
TGTGCCAGCAGCCCAGAGGGGACTAGCGGGAGGTACGAGCAGTACTTC
CASSPEGTSGRYEQYF
>few|TRBJ2-1|TRBD2|TRBV6-4
TGTGCCAGCAGTGGAGATAGCGGGACCTACAATGAGCAGTTCTTC
CASSGDSGTYNEQFF
>-|TRBJ2-7|TRBD1|TRBV5-6
TGTGCCAGCAGCTCCCCGGGACAGTTCTACGAGCAGTACTTC
CASSSPGQFYEQYF
>-|TRBJ2-2|TRBD1|TRBV18
TGTGCCAGCTCCCTGGGACCGGGACAGGGATCCTCGAACACCGGGGAGCTGTTTTTT
CASSLGPGQGSSNTGELFF
>-|TRBJ1-2|-|TRBV29-1
TGCAGCGTTCTCAGGACACTTAACTATGGCTACACCTTC
CSVLRTLNYGYTF
>few|TRBJ2-7|TRBD1|TRBV10-3
TGTGCCATCAGTGCCCGACAGGGGATCGACGAGCAGTACTTC
CAISARQGIDEQYF
>many|TRBJ2-6|TRBD1|TRBV30
TGTGCCTGGAGTCGGACAGGGTCGAGCTCTGGGGCCAACGTCCTGACTTTC
CAWSRTGSSSGANVLTF
>-|TRBJ1-1|TRBD1|TRBV28
TGTGCCACCAACTACCAGGGGGGCTACTTCTTT
CATNYQGGYFF
>few|TRBJ2-2|-|TRBV27
TGTGCCAGCAGTACCGCCCCCGATCGGGCCGGGGAGCTGTTTTTT
CASSTAPDRAGELFF
>-|TRBJ1-4|-|TRBV18
TGTGCCAGCTCAAAATTGACAGTTGAAAAACTGTTTTTT
CASSKLTVEKLFF
>-|TRBJ1-6|TRBD1|TRBV4-1
TGCGCCAGCAGGGATACAGGGGGAGCGGATTCACCCCTCCACTTT
CASRDTGGADSPLHF
>once|TRBJ1-5|TRBD1|TRBV7-9
TGTGCCAGCAGCCAGGGGGGTCAGCCCCAGCATTTT
CASSQGGQPQHF
>-|TRBJ2-2|TRBD2|TRBV7-2
TGTGCCAGCAGCTTACCCGGACTAGCGGGGAACACCGGGGAGCTGTTTTTT
CASSLPGLAGNTGELFF
>-|TRBJ1-6|-|TRBV30
TGTGCCTGGCGGGGGGGGTACAATTCACCCCTCCACTTT
CAWRGGYNSPLHF
>-|TRBJ2-3|-|TRBV9
TGTGCCAGCAGCCCCTCACTAGGTAGCACAGATACGCAGTATTTT
CASSPSLGSTDTQYF
>-|TRBJ1-1|TRBD1|TRBV25-1
TGTGCCAGCACTGACAGGGTGAACACTGAAGCTTTCTTT
CASTDRVNTEAFF
>once|TRBJ2-2|-|TRBV5-1
TGCGCCAGCAGCTTGGGCGGGGCGCAGTCCGGGGAGCTGTTTTTT
CASSLGGAQSGELFF
>-|TRBJ1-5|TRBD1|TRBV30
TGTGCCTGGAGTGGGGACAGGGGGGATCAGCCCCAGCATTTT
CAWSGDRGDQPQHF
>-|TRBJ2-1|-|TRBV7-6
TGTGCCAGCAGCCCACCGCTGGGTGAGCAGTTCTTC
CASSPPLGEQFF
>-|TRBJ2-1|-|TRBV1
TGCACCAGCAGCCAAGCCCCAGGGCGTGAGACTAGCGGGAAGAACGGTGCCTACAATGAGCAGTTCTTC
CTSSQAPGRETSGKNGAYNEQFF
>-|TRBJ2-7|TRBD1|TRBV18
TGTGCCAGCTCACCCCGGGACAGGGTCTACTACGAGCAGTACTTC
CASSPRDRVYYEQYF
>-|TRBJ1-1|-|TRBV20-1
TGCAGTGCTAGTGAGAACGAAGCTTTCTTT
CSASENEAFF
>-|TRBJ2-3|TRBD2|TRBV7-2
TGTGCCAGCAGCCCGGGACTAACTACAGATACGCAGTATTTT
CASSPGLTTDTQYF
>-|TRBJ1-5|TRBD1|TRBV5-3
TGTGCCAGAAGCTTCGGGACAGGGGGGCAGCCCCAGCATTTT
CARSFGTGGQPQHF
>many|TRBJ2-5|-|TRBV5-4
TGTGCCAGCAGCCATCTTCCGGAGGTGGTTGGGCTCCAAGAGACCCAGTACTTC
CASSHLPEVVGLQETQYF
>-|TRBJ2-2|-|TRBV5-1
TGCGCCAGCAGCGATACCAGGACCGGGGAGCTGTTTTTT
CASSDTRTGELFF
>once|TRBJ2-7|-|TRBV11-2
TGTGCCAGCAGCTCAGTACAGGGCAAACCCTACGAGCAGTACTTC
CASSSVQGKPYEQYF
>-|TRBJ1-1|-|TRBV7-9
TGTGCCAGCAGCTTACGGATCGAAGCTTTCTTT
CASSLRIEAFF
>few|TRBJ1-4|TRBD1|TRBV7-8
TGTGCCAGCAGCTCCACAGGGGTGGCGACTAATGAAAAACTGTTTTTT
CASSSTGVATNEKLFF
>-|TRBJ1-5|TRBD1|TRBV7-7
TGTGCCAGCAGCGTCGGACAGGGTCCACTCCTGAATAGTAACGGCAATCAGCCCCAGCATTTT
CASSVGQGPLLNSNGNQPQHF
>-|TRBJ2-5|-|TRBV7-2
TGTGCCAGCAGCCGTAGCGGACAGCAAGAGACCCAGTACTTC
CASSRSGQQETQYF
>-|TRBJ2-7|-|TRBV7-9
TGTGCCAGCAGCCTGACATTCGAGCAGTACTTC
CASSLTFEQYF
>-|TRBJ2-2|TRBD2|TRBV6-1
TGTGCCAGCAGTGACGTGGGGCTAGCGGCCGGGGAGCTGTTTTTT
CASSDVGLAAGELFF
>once|TRBJ2-3|-|TRBV7-3
TGTGCCAGCAGCTTAAGCAGGAGCACAGATACGCAGTATTTT
CASSLSRSTDTQYF
>-|TRBJ1-5|-|TRBV7-2
TGTGCCAGCAGCCGGGACAATCAGCCCCAGCATTTT
CASSRDNQPQHF
>-|TRBJ2-1|-|TRBV5-1
TGCGCCAGCAGCCGCGGGGGCAGCTCCTACAATGAGCAGTTCTTC
CASSRGGSSYNEQFF
>-|TRBJ2-7|TRBD2|TRBV28
TGTGCCAGCAGTTTGAGGAGCGGGAGAACCTACGAGCAGTACTTC
CASSLRSGRTYEQYF
>-|TRBJ2-7|-|TRBV27
TGTGCCAGCAGTAACCAGGGACAAAATATCTACGAGCAGTACTTC
CASSNQGQNIYEQYF
>-|TRBJ1-4|-|TRBV9
TGTGCCAGCAGCCCTAGATGGGCAGAAAGGAATGAAAAACTGTTTTTT
CASSPRWAERNEKLFF
>few|TRBJ1-2|-|TRBV7-2
TGTGCCAGCAGCCCATACAGGGAGACTTATGGCTACACCTTC
CASSPYRETYGYTF
>-|TRBJ2-7|-|TRBV6-1
TGTGCCAGCAGTGAAATTGGGGAAGCCTACGAGCAGTACTTC
CASSEIGEAYEQYF
>-|TRBJ2-6|-|TRBV28
TGTGCCAGCAGTCCGGACAGTGGGGCCAACGTCCTGACTTTC
CASSPDSGANVLTF
>many|TRBJ2-5|TRBD1|TRBV7-9
TGTGCCAGCAGACCAGGACAGGGGGAAGAAGAGACCCAGTACTTC
CASRPGQGEEETQYF
>-|TRBJ1-2|-|TRBV5-5
TGTGCCAGCAGCGCAGGGGACGGCTACACCTTC
CASSAGDGYTF
>-|TRBJ1-2|-|TRBV9
TGTGCCAGCAGCGTAGTTCAGGGTTTCGGCTACACCTTC
CASSVVQGFGYTF
>-|TRBJ1-4|TRBD1|TRBV19
TGTGCCAGTAGTCCGCGGACAGGCTTTAATGAAAAACTGTTTTTT
CASSPRTGFNEKLFF
>-|TRBJ2-2|-|TRBV7-3
TGTGCCAGCAGCTTAACCGCCGGAGCAAACACCGGGGAGCTGTTTTTT
CASSLTAGANTGELFF
>-|TRBJ2-7|TRBD1|TRBV9
TGTGCCAGCAGCGGAGGACAGGTTTTCCACGAGCAGTACTTC
CASSGGQVFHEQYF
>-|TRBJ2-6|-|TRBV5-1
TGCGCCAGCCACAGGACGGGACTCCTCCCAAGGGCCAACGTCCTGACTTTC
CASHRTGLLPRANVLTF
>-|TRBJ2-7|TRBD2|TRBV28
TGTGCCAGCAGCCCTCGGACTAGCGGAAACTACGAGCAGTACTTC
CASSPRTSGNYEQYF
>-|TRBJ2-1|-|TRBV7-9
TGTGCCAGCAGCAGTAGTGGGGATGAGCAGTTCTTC
CASSSSGDEQFF